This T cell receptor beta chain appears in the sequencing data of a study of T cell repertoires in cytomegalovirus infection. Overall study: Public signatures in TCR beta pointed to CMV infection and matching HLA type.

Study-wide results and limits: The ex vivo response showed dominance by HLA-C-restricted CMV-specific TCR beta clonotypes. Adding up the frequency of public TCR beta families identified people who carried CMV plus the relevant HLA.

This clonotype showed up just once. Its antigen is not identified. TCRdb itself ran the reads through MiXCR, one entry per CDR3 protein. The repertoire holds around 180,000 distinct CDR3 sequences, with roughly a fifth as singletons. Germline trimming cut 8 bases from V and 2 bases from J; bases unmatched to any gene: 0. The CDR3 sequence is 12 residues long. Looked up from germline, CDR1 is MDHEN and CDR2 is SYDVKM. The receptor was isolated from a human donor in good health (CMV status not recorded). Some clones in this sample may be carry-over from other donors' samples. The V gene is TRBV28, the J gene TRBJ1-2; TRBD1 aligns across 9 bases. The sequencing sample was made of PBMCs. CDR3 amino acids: CASGTGNYGYTF. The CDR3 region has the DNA TGTGCCAGCGGGACAGGGAACTATGGCTACACCTTC.